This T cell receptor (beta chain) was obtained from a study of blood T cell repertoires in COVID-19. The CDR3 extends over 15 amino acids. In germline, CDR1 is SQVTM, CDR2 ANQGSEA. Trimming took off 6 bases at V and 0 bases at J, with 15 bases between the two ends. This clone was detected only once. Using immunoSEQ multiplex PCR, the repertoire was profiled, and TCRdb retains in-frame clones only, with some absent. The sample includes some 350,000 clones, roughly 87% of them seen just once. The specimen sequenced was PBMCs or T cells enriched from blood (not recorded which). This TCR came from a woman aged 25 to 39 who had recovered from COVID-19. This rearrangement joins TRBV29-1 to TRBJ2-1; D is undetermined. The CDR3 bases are TGCAGCGTCATAAGCATGTCAAGCTCCTACAATGAGCAGTTCTTC. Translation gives CSVISMSSSYNEQFF.